This T cell receptor beta chain was retrieved from a study of T cell responses to AZD1222 COVID-19 vaccine. Overall study results and limits: Reports indicate that nearly half of spike-specific TCRs are directed at unmutated variant regions.

On this clone: Its antigen is still unknown.

Data came from immunoSEQ multiplex PCR; TCRdb stores just in-frame clones and leaves some out. The sample records about 140,000 clones, about 93% being singletons. V lost 5 bases and J lost 6; bases outside the gene matches: 7. Germline CDR1 and CDR2: SGHRS and YFSETQ. The CDR3 runs 16 residues. The sequencing here drew on peripheral blood, taken on day 0 of AZD1222 vaccination. The TCR was taken from an adult in good health. This chain connects TRBV5-1 to TRBJ2-1; 14 bases line up with TRBD2. The DNA for the CDR3 is TGCGCCAGCAGACCCGGGACTAGCGGGAGAGGCAATGAGCAGTTCTTC. This encodes CASRPGTSGRGNEQFF.